This T cell receptor (beta chain) was sequenced for a study of T cell responses to AZD1222 COVID-19 vaccine. Study-wide results and caveats: It was only a handful of AZD1222 recipients who were seropositive at baseline.

The assay was immunoSEQ multiplex PCR, and TCRdb's table has in-frame clones only and misses some. Here the sample spans 150,000 to 200,000 clones, approximately 91% being singletons. Germline CDR1 reads MNHEY; CDR2 reads SVGAGI. V lost 6 bases to trimming and J lost 5 bases, with 14 bases between them. This CDR3 contains 14 residues. About this clone: The target antigen is unknown.

Sequencing was performed on peripheral blood, taken 28 days after the second AZD1222 dose. This receptor was identified in an adult who received the AZD1222 COVID-19 vaccine. The V gene is TRBV6-5, the J gene TRBJ2-1, with a tentative D call TRBD1 (7 bases). The chain's CDR3 is CASRSTGTHNEQFF. CDR3 coding DNA: TGTGCCAGCAGGTCGACAGGGACTCACAATGAGCAGTTCTTC.